The 28 T cell receptor beta chains presented below share a single source sample, sequenced in a study of shared T cell receptors in the human thymus. Only in-frame clones appear in the TCRdb table, and some are missing; sequencing was by immunoSEQ multiplex PCR. The data hold 650,000 to 950,000 clones, with 70% to 90% observed a single time. These data also featured in a second study, about human thymus T cells.

Material for sequencing was thymocytes. The receptors stem from a girl less than two years old with a congenital heart defect.

V and J are TRBV12-5 and TRBJ1-5; unclear D gene. V gave up 1 base and J gave up 2 bases, with 12 bases separating them. The CDR3 loop spans 16 amino acids. CDR1 and CDR2 from the germline V gene are LGHNT and FRNRAP. The CDR3 DNA follows: TGTGCTAGTGGTTTGGATTGGGCCAAAGGCAATCAGCCCCAGCATTTT. It translates to CASGLDWAKGNQPQHF.

The chain combines TRBV9 with TRBJ1-2; no firm D call. V was clipped by 0 bases and J by 4 bases, with 7 bases between them. The CDR3 contains 13 residues. CDR1 SGDLS and CDR2 YYNGEE come from the germline V gene. The CDR3: CASSVGLAYGYTF. The CDR3 coding sequence is TGTGCCAGCAGCGTAGGACTGGCCTATGGCTACACCTTC. Together with reference TRBV9 and TRBJ1-2, the CDR3 gives the full variable domain: DSGVTQTPKHLITATGQRVTLRCSPRSGDLSVYWYQQSLDQGLQFLIQYYNGEERAKGNILERFSAQQFPDLHSELNLSSLELGDSALYFCASSVGLAYGYTFGSGTRLTVV.

The V and J genes are TRBV19 and TRBJ1-6, with a tentative D call TRBD1 (6 bases). The germline CDR1 and CDR2 sequences are LNHDA and SQIVND (reference sequence). The CDR3 spans 16 residues. V gave up 3 bases and J gave up 10 bases, with 19 bases separating them. CDR3: CASSIPLRSGESPLHF. The CDR3 bases are TGTGCCAGTAGTATTCCCCTTCGGTCAGGGGAATCACCCCTCCACTTT.

There are a few counts of this clone. The chain employs TRBV2 and TRBJ2-2, with a weak D call TRBD2 (6 bases). Deletions cut 11 bases from V and 4 bases from J, with 20 bases between. This CDR3 has 15 amino acids. Germline V gene data show CDR1 as SNHLY and CDR2 as FYNNEI. CDR3 protein: CALDPSGTPTGELFF. CDR3 DNA sequence: TGTGCCCTTGACCCATCCGGGACTCCCACCGGGGAGCTGTTTTTT.

The gene calls are TRBV11-1 and TRBJ1-2; D perhaps matches TRBD1 (6 bases). From germline, CDR1 is SGHAT and CDR2 FQDESV (reference sequence). The V gene lost 3 bases and the J gene lost 4 bases, with 12 bases spanning the gap. This CDR3 is built from 14 residues. The CDR3 bases are TGTGCCAGCAGCTTCAAGGACAGATTCTATGGCTACACCTTC. This encodes CASSFKDRFYGYTF.

The CDR3 coding sequence is TGCGCCAGCAGCCAAGGGATGGGGACAGGAGGATCACCCCTCCACTTT. It is translated as CASSQGMGTGGSPLHF. V usage is TRBV4-1 and J usage is TRBJ1-6, with 8 bases aligning to TRBD1. The germline V gene has CDR1 MGHRA and CDR2 YSYEKL. The CDR3 is made up of 16 amino acids. The V and J ends lost 1 base and 10 bases, in that order; junction bases with no gene match: 9.

This clone appeared a single time. The V call is TRBV2, the J call TRBJ2-7, with D unresolved. Trimming removed 6 bases at V and 6 bases at J, with 18 bases between. The CDR3 covers 14 residues. Germline CDR1 reads SNHLY; CDR2 reads FYNNEI. The DNA of the CDR3 is TGTGCCAGCAGAAAAGACTTGTTCCCCGGCGAGCAGTACTTC. Translation: CASRKDLFPGEQYF. Together with reference TRBV2 and TRBJ2-7, the CDR3 gives the full variable domain: EPEVTQTPSHQVTQMGQEVILRCVPISNHLYFYWYRQILGQKVEFLVSFYNNEISEKSEIFDDQFSVERPDGSNFTLKIRSTKLEDSAMYFCASRKDLFPGEQYFGPGTRLTVT.

A word on this clone: This sample includes further DNA sequences coding for the same CDR3. J is TRBJ1-2 and V is TRBV2; TRBD1 aligns across 8 bases. The CDR3 extends over 12 amino acids. The junction had 5 bases not matched to a gene; V was cut back by 11 bases and J by 3 bases. CDR1 is SNHLY, CDR2 FYNNEI, per germline. The CDR3 nucleotides read TGTGCCTCCGGACAGGGAGACTATGGCTACACCTTC. It translates to CASGQGDYGYTF. Looking up the rest from reference TRBV2 and TRBJ1-2 gives the full variable domain: EPEVTQTPSHQVTQMGQEVILRCVPISNHLYFYWYRQILGQKVEFLVSFYNNEISEKSEIFDDQFSVERPDGSNFTLKIRSTKLEDSAMYFCASGQGDYGYTFGSGTRLTVV.

The chain couples TRBV6-1 to TRBJ1-2, with 11 bases identical to TRBD1. Unmatched junction bases numbered 7, after V lost 1 base and J lost 6 bases. CDR3 length equals 16 residues. CDR1 is MNHNS and CDR2 is SASEGT in the germline V gene. The CDR3 DNA sequence: TGTGCCAGCAGTGAAGAGGGTCTGGGACAGGGGGATGGCTACACCTTC. It yields the protein CASSEEGLGQGDGYTF.

This chain uses TRBV6-5 with TRBJ1-5, with unresolved D. The CDR3 runs 14 residues. V was pared by 4 bases and J by 2 bases, with 9 bases between. Germline assignment: CDR1 MNHEY and CDR2 SVGAGI. CDR3 nucleotides: TGTGCCAGCAGTTGGTCTCGGGGCAATCAGCCCCAGCATTTT. The encoded protein is CASSWSRGNQPQHF.

V and J are TRBV5-6 and TRBJ1-1; D perhaps matches TRBD1 (5 bases). Trimming took off 7 bases at V and 2 bases at J, with 18 bases between the two ends. Germline V gene lookup returns CDR1 SGHDT and CDR2 YYEEEE. The CDR3 is 15 amino acids. The CDR3 spells CASVVGGLGNTEAFF. The CDR3 nucleotides read TGTGCCAGCGTCGTGGGGGGGTTGGGAAACACTGAAGCTTTCTTT.

The gene calls are TRBV29-1 and TRBJ1-3; 8 bases are shared with TRBD1. This CDR3 is 14 amino acids long. Germline V lookup: CDR1 SQVTM, CDR2 ANQGSEA. The trim removed 6 bases at V and 3 bases at J, leaving 7 bases unmatched. In DNA, the CDR3 is TGCAGCGTCTACTCAACAGGGGGTGGAAACACCATATATTTT. Translation: CSVYSTGGGNTIYF.

The CDR3 here is CASSLEAGGPYNEQFF. In DNA form, the CDR3 reads TGTGCCAGCAGCTTAGAAGCCGGGGGGCCCTACAATGAGCAGTTCTTC. The V and J genes are TRBV7-8 and TRBJ2-1; possibly TRBD2 for D (7 bases). CDR3 size: 16 residues. V lost 1 base to trimming and J lost 2 bases, with 12 bases between them. Germline CDR1 and CDR2: SGHVS and FQNEAQ.

The chain recombines TRBV4-1 with TRBJ2-5; tentatively, D is TRBD1 (6 bases). Deletions cut 1 base from V and 1 base from J, with 10 bases between. Germline V gene sequence: CDR1 MGHRA, CDR2 YSYEKL. The CDR3 totals 15 residues. In nucleotides, the CDR3 is TGCGCCAGCAGCCAAGCACAGGGAAGCCAAGAGACCCAGTACTTC. It specifies CASSQAQGSQETQYF.

The gene calls are TRBV19 and TRBJ1-2; D uncertain. This CDR3 is 20 amino acids long. With 3 bases removed from V and 6 bases from J, the gap between germline ends came to 32 bases. CDR1 LNHDA and CDR2 SQIVND come from the germline V gene (reference sequence). The CDR3 bases are TGTGCCAGTAGTATCCGCTCCTTCTACGCACCCGAGGCGCGGAGGGATGGCTACACCTTC. Protein sequence: CASSIRSFYAPEARRDGYTF.

This clone occurred a few times. The rearrangement links TRBV12-5 to TRBJ2-1; TRBD1 might be the D (6 bases). Germline CDR1 and CDR2: LGHNT and FRNRAP. The CDR3 covers 18 residues. Trimming stripped 2 bases from V and 4 bases from J, with 21 bases between. CDR3 in DNA: TGTGCTAGTGGTTTGTCGTTTGGACAGTCCCCCCCTTACAATGAGCAGTTCTTC. Protein product: CASGLSFGQSPPYNEQFF.

This chain links TRBV6-4 with TRBJ2-2, with D possibly being TRBD2 (6 bases). Looked up from germline, CDR1 is MRHNA and CDR2 is SNTAGT. Trimming pared 3 bases from V and 8 bases from J, leaving 16 bases between. The CDR3 runs to 15 residues. The CDR3 is CASSESGQGEGELFF. DNA for the CDR3: TGTGCCAGCAGTGAAAGCGGGCAGGGAGAGGGGGAGCTGTTTTTT.

The chain recombines TRBV6-1 with TRBJ1-1, with 12 positions matching TRBD1. V lost 3 bases, J lost 0 bases, and 8 bases stayed unmatched. This CDR3 has 18 amino acids. Germline CDR1 reads MNHNS; CDR2 reads SASEGT. The CDR3 bases are TGTGCCAGCAGTGAGACGTCCCGGGACAGGGGGCTGAACACTGAAGCTTTCTTT. Amino acid sequence: CASSETSRDRGLNTEAFF.

The CDR3 loop reads CASSSLWTSTAPNEQFF. The CDR3 region has the DNA TGTGCCAGCAGCTCCCTCTGGACTAGCACCGCTCCCAATGAGCAGTTCTTC. The J gene is TRBJ2-1, the V gene TRBV7-2; 8 nucleotides match TRBD2. The CDR3 covers 17 residues. CDR1 and CDR2 (germline): SGHTA, FQGNSA. The ends lost 4 bases at V and 6 bases at J; junction bases unmatched: 14.

The V call is TRBV7-6, the J call TRBJ1-4; D remains unclear. Germline V gives CDR1 SGHVS, CDR2 FNYEAQ. Trimming removed 4 bases from V and 6 bases from J, with 12 bases in between. This CDR3 comprises 14 residues. The CDR3 region has the DNA TGTGCCAGCAGCTCAATTGCGGAGGATGAAAAACTGTTTTTT. This encodes CASSSIAEDEKLFF.

The chain uses TRBV2 and TRBJ1-5; the D is unclear. The CDR3 extends over 18 amino acids. Germline V gene lookup returns CDR1 SNHLY and CDR2 FYNNEI. Deletions cut 2 bases from V and 2 bases from J, with 19 bases between. CDR3: CASSEPPRLRLGNQPQHF. The CDR3 DNA is TGTGCCAGCAGTGAACCCCCCCGGTTAAGGCTAGGCAATCAGCCCCAGCATTTT.

The J gene is TRBJ2-7, the V gene TRBV18; TRBD2 might be the D (5 bases). In germline, CDR1 is KGHSH, CDR2 LQKENI. V lost 3 bases and J 5 bases, leaving 14 bases between the germline ends. The CDR3 sequence is 14 residues long. The CDR3 spells CASSPPSRDHEQYF. As DNA, the CDR3 is TGTGCCAGCTCACCCCCCTCGAGGGATCACGAGCAGTACTTC.

This chain uses TRBV28 with TRBJ2-7; D is possibly TRBD1 (6 bases). This CDR3 is 18 amino acids long. Trimming took off 6 bases at V and 0 bases at J, with 24 bases between the two ends. Germline V gene lookup returns CDR1 MDHEN and CDR2 SYDVKM. The CDR3 DNA reads TGTGCCAGCAGGTCAATGGACAGACTTAACCATAGCTCCTACGAGCAGTACTTC. The encoded protein is CASRSMDRLNHSSYEQYF.

The V gene is TRBV14, the J gene TRBJ1-3; D gene unclear. V dropped 0 bases and J dropped 3 bases, with 21 bases sitting between them. CDR3 length: 19 amino acids. Germline loops: CDR1 SGHDN, CDR2 FVKESK. The CDR3 sequence is CASSQDINIPPRSGNTIYF. CDR3 in DNA: TGTGCCAGCAGCCAAGATATAAACATTCCTCCTCGCAGTGGAAACACCATATATTTT.

The CDR3 DNA is TGTGCCAGCAATGAGGACAGGGTAAACACTGAAGCTTTCTTT. It is translated as CASNEDRVNTEAFF. This chain joins TRBV6-1 and TRBJ1-1; 8 bases are shared with TRBD1. The CDR3 covers 14 residues. Germline lookup yields CDR1 MNHNS and CDR2 SASEGT. V lost 7 bases to trimming and J lost 2 bases; unmatched junction nucleotides: 6.

The gene calls are TRBV27 and TRBJ2-7; 9 bases agree with TRBD1. The germline V gene encodes CDR1 MNHEY and CDR2 SMNVEV (reference sequence). V lost 8 bases and J lost 5; bases outside the gene matches: 13. The CDR3 consists of 15 residues. The CDR3, as DNA: TGTGCCAGCCAGCCCCCGGGACAGGGAATCCACGAGCAGTACTTC. Protein product: CASQPPGQGIHEQYF.

The rearrangement uses TRBV4-2 and TRBJ2-2; 12 bases agree with TRBD2. Per germline, CDR1 LGHNA and CDR2 YNFKEQ. J lost 8 bases, V lost 2 bases, and 3 bases had no gene match. The CDR3 runs 15 residues. As DNA, the CDR3 is TGTGCCAGCAGCCAAACTAGCGGGGGGCCAGGGGAGCTGTTTTTT. Protein sequence: CASSQTSGGPGELFF.

V is TRBV12-5 and J is TRBJ2-3, with 14 bases lining up with TRBD2. With 6 bases clipped from V and 2 bases from J, the junction kept 13 bases outside the gene matches. Looked up from germline, CDR1 is LGHNT and CDR2 is FRNRAP. This CDR3 region has 19 residues. In DNA form, the CDR3 reads TGTGCTAGTGGCCCCGGACTAGCGGGGGGACCGCTTGACACAGATACGCAGTATTTT. It encodes CASGPGLAGGPLDTDTQYF.